The following is a T cell receptor beta chain sequence with its context. Its target is not known. From germline, CDR1 is SGHAT and CDR2 FQNNGV. V was pared by 3 bases and J by 5 bases, with 11 bases between. CDR3 length: 14 residues. These data come from a study of cytomegalovirus exposure and HLA in healthy donors. Study overall: Sequencing of some 200 million T cells in an earlier analysis found 95 million to 120 million unique TCR beta sequences.

Study results and limitations: In a later analysis, V- and J-gene trimming of beta chains associated with a DCLRE1C missense variant, replicated independently.

Use of 60 Vbeta and 13 Jbeta primers characterized the PCR. Profiling relied on immunoSEQ multiplex PCR, and the TCRdb table lists in-frame clones only, not all of them. The table has about 130,000 clones, roughly 79% seen once. V gene TRBV11-2 combines with J gene TRBJ1-5; D possibly corresponds to TRBD1 (5 bases). The source is a woman aged 45-65 years in good health and CMV-seronegative. Source material: PBMCs. The CDR3 sequence is CASSLGQGDQPQHF. As DNA, the CDR3 is TGTGCCAGCAGCTTGGGGCAGGGCGATCAGCCCCAGCATTTT.